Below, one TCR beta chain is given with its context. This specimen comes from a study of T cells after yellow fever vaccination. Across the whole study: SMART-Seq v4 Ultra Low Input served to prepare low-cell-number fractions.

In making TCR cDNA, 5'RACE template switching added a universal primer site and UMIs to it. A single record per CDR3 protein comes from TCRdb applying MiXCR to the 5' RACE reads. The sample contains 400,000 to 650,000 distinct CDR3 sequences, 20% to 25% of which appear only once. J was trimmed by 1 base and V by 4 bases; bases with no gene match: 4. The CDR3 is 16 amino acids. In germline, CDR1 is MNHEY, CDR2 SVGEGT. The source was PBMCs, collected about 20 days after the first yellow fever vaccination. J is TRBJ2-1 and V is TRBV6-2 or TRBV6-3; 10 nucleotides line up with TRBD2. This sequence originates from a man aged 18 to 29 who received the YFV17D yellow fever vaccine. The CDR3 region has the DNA TGTGCCAGCAGTTCCAAGCGGGGGGGATCCTACAATGAGCAGTTCTTC. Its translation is CASSSKRGGSYNEQFF.